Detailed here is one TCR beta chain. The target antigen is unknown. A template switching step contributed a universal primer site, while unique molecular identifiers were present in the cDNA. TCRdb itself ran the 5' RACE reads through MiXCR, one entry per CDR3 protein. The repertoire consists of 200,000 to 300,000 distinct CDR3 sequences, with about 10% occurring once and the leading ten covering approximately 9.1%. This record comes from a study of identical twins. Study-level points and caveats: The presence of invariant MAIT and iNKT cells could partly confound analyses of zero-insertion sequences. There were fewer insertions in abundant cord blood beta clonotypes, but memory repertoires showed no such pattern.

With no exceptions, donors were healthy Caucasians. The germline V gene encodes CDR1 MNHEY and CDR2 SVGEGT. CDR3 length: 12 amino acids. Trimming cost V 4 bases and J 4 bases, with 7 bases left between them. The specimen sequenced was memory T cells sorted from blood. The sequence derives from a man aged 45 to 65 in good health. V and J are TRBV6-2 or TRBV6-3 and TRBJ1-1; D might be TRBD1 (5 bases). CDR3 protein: CASSFQGTEAFF. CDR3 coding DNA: TGTGCCAGCAGTTTCCAGGGCACTGAAGCTTTCTTT.